This T cell receptor (beta chain) was sequenced during a study of patients with pleural tuberculosis (TCRdb year 2014). Based on the germline V gene, the CDR1 and CDR2 sequences are SNHLY and FYNNEI. Trimming removed 7 bases from V and 1 base from J, leaving 13 bases between the germline ends. Including cysteine and phenylalanine, the CDR3 has 14 amino acids. Kept here is only the CDR3 DNA, which spans 42 bases and is read in frame from base 1. Instrument on record: Illumina Genome Analyzer IIx. TCRdb reworked the public reads: Q25 trimming with fastp, MiXCR clone assembly, productive beta chains retained. When rows share a CDR3 protein, they turn into one entry using the most common DNA and genes. Within this sample are roughly 27,000 distinct CDR3 sequences, with 15% to 20% of them counted one time only. The ten largest clones capture under 4% of the sample. This clonotype appeared many times. Its recognized antigen is unknown. Within one base of it there is no much larger clone, and no base qualities were kept.

Sequencing was performed on peripheral blood. The clonotype originates from a human donor with pleural tuberculosis. Rearrangement joined TRBV2 to TRBJ1-2; no D gene is confidently identified. The CDR3 here reads CASIQLTDNYGYTF. The nucleotide sequence reads TGTGCCAGCATCCAACTGACTGATAACTATGGCTACACCTTC.